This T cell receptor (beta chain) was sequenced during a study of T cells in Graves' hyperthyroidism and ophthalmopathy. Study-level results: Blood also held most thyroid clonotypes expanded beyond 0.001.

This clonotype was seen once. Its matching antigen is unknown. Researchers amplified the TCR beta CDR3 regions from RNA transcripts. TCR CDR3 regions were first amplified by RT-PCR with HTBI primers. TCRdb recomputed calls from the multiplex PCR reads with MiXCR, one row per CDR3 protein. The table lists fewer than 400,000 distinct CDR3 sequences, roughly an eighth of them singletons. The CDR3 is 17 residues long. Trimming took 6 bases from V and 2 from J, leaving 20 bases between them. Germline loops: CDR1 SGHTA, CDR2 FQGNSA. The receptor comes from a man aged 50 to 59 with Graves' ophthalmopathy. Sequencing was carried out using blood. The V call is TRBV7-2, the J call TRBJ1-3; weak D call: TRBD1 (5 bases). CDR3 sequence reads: CASRPTAGRTAGNTIYF. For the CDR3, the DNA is TGTGCCAGCAGACCAACAGCGGGGCGAACGGCTGGAAACACCATATATTTT. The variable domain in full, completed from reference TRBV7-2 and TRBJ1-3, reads GAGVSQSPSNKVTEKGKDVELRCDPISGHTALYWYRQSLGQGLEFLIYFQGNSAPDKSGLPSDRFSAERTGGSVSTLTIQRTQQEDSAVYLCASRPTAGRTAGNTIYFGEGSWLTVV.